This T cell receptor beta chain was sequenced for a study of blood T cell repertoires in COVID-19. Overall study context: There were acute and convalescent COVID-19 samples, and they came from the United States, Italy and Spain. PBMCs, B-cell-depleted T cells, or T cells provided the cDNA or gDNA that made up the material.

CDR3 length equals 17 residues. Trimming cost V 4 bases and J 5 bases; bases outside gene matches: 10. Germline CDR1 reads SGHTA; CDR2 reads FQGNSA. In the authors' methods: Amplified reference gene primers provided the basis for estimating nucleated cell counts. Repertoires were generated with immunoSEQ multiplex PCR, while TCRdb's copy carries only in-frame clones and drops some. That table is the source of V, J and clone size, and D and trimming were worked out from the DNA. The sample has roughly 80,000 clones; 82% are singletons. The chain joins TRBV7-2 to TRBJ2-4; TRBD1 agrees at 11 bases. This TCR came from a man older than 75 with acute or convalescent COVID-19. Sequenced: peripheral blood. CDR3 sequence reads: CASSSAGTGGRENIQYF. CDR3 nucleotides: TGTGCCAGCAGCTCCGCCGGGACAGGGGGTCGAGAAAACATTCAGTACTTC.